Listed below are T cell receptor beta chains from one sample, sequenced in a study of human T cells and chemical hapten exposure. TCRdb called the RACE reads again in MiXCR, with one record for every CDR3 protein. The sample has under 450,000 distinct CDR3 sequences, roughly 6% seen once; the top ten hold approximately 5.4%. This sample comprised whole blood, obtained in connection with sensitization to the hapten diphenylcyclopropenone (DPC). The receptors shown here come from a woman aged 18-35 years with alopecia areata. Some clones in this sample may be carry-over from other donors' samples. Both conserved end residues are part of each CDR3. The order of the fields is D gene, CDR3 length, V gene, J gene, clone size, CDR3 protein. D genes are given only for firm matches. A clone size is listed for some rows: how often the clone was seen (once, few, many), or a class if it is expanded.

D gene: NA; CDR3 length: 9; V gene: TRBV13; J gene: TRBJ2-7; clone size: few; CDR3 protein: CASIGGQYF
D gene: TRBD2; CDR3 length: 20; V gene: TRBV7-2; J gene: TRBJ2-1; clone size: NA; CDR3 protein: CASSLIPSLAGGLGGNEQFF
D gene: NA; CDR3 length: 13; V gene: TRBV7-8; J gene: TRBJ2-5; clone size: few; CDR3 protein: CASSFFSQETQYF
D gene: NA; CDR3 length: 11; V gene: TRBV20-1; J gene: TRBJ2-2; clone size: many; CDR3 protein: CSAPRAGELFF
D gene: TRBD1; CDR3 length: 17; V gene: TRBV4-3; J gene: TRBJ1-2; clone size: few; CDR3 protein: CASSQDGQGATNYGYTF
D gene: NA; CDR3 length: 15; V gene: TRBV5-6; J gene: TRBJ1-1; clone size: medium-sized; CDR3 protein: CASSFGGAFNTEAFF
D gene: NA; CDR3 length: 12; V gene: TRBV14; J gene: TRBJ2-5; clone size: NA; CDR3 protein: CASSRAEETQYF
D gene: TRBD1; CDR3 length: 16; V gene: TRBV3-1; J gene: TRBJ2-7; clone size: few; CDR3 protein: CASSQDLGRGHYEQYF
D gene: NA; CDR3 length: 14; V gene: TRBV6-2/TRBV6-3; J gene: TRBJ1-5; clone size: few; CDR3 protein: CASSLGGRYQPQHF
D gene: TRBD1; CDR3 length: 16; V gene: TRBV6-4; J gene: TRBJ1-1; clone size: few; CDR3 protein: CASSQSGDRIWTEAFF
D gene: TRBD1; CDR3 length: 14; V gene: TRBV7-6; J gene: TRBJ1-3; clone size: many; CDR3 protein: CASSSYDRANTIYF
D gene: NA; CDR3 length: 15; V gene: TRBV6-5; J gene: TRBJ1-4; clone size: many; CDR3 protein: CASSYSDGTYEKLFF
D gene: TRBD1; CDR3 length: 15; V gene: TRBV20-1; J gene: TRBJ1-5; clone size: many; CDR3 protein: CSARANRGGNQPQHF
D gene: NA; CDR3 length: 15; V gene: TRBV4-1; J gene: TRBJ1-2; clone size: few; CDR3 protein: CASSQITRARYGYTF
D gene: NA; CDR3 length: 15; V gene: TRBV12-3/TRBV12-4; J gene: TRBJ2-1; clone size: NA; CDR3 protein: CASSSRQRKHDEQFF
D gene: NA; CDR3 length: 14; V gene: TRBV21-1; J gene: TRBJ2-2; clone size: NA; CDR3 protein: CACSKDRGTGELFF
D gene: NA; CDR3 length: 15; V gene: TRBV4-1; J gene: TRBJ2-7; clone size: many; CDR3 protein: CASSQESGSNYEQYF
D gene: NA; CDR3 length: 16; V gene: TRBV4-3; J gene: TRBJ2-3; clone size: few; CDR3 protein: CASSQDRVGPGDTQYF
D gene: TRBD2; CDR3 length: 18; V gene: TRBV7-2; J gene: TRBJ2-3; clone size: few; CDR3 protein: CASSPNLPSGGWSDTQYF
D gene: NA; CDR3 length: 16; V gene: TRBV7-9; J gene: TRBJ1-4; clone size: few; CDR3 protein: CASSLVWTATNEKLFF
D gene: TRBD1; CDR3 length: 15; V gene: TRBV12-3/TRBV12-4; J gene: TRBJ1-1; clone size: few; CDR3 protein: CASRHDRGRDTEAFF
D gene: NA; CDR3 length: 16; V gene: TRBV5-5; J gene: TRBJ1-2; clone size: NA; CDR3 protein: CASRFFFQDTNYGYTF
D gene: NA; CDR3 length: 13; V gene: TRBV6-5; J gene: TRBJ1-6; clone size: few; CDR3 protein: CASRTRVNSPLHF
D gene: NA; CDR3 length: 14; V gene: TRBV10-2; J gene: TRBJ2-3; clone size: NA; CDR3 protein: CASSESSGADTQYF
D gene: NA; CDR3 length: 14; V gene: TRBV6-6; J gene: TRBJ1-5; clone size: NA; CDR3 protein: CASSYITEDQPQHF
D gene: TRBD1; CDR3 length: 14; V gene: TRBV12-3/TRBV12-4; J gene: TRBJ2-1; clone size: few; CDR3 protein: CASNPGQGGHEQFF
D gene: NA; CDR3 length: 17; V gene: TRBV20-1; J gene: TRBJ1-1; clone size: many; CDR3 protein: CSARGIRGNRRNTEAFF
D gene: NA; CDR3 length: 16; V gene: TRBV6-6; J gene: TRBJ1-2; clone size: many; CDR3 protein: CASSYGEFLANYGYTF
D gene: NA; CDR3 length: 13; V gene: TRBV5-6; J gene: TRBJ1-4; clone size: many; CDR3 protein: CASSFATNEKLFF
D gene: NA; CDR3 length: 14; V gene: TRBV2; J gene: TRBJ1-5; clone size: many; CDR3 protein: CASKRGRGSQPQHF
D gene: NA; CDR3 length: 11; V gene: TRBV6-6; J gene: TRBJ2-5; clone size: few; CDR3 protein: CASGLKETQYF
D gene: NA; CDR3 length: 14; V gene: TRBV6-2/TRBV6-3; J gene: TRBJ1-2; clone size: few; CDR3 protein: CASSGRLADYGYTF
D gene: NA; CDR3 length: 14; V gene: TRBV10-2; J gene: TRBJ1-1; clone size: NA; CDR3 protein: CASSLEGQNTEAFF
D gene: NA; CDR3 length: 13; V gene: TRBV12-3/TRBV12-4; J gene: TRBJ1-4; clone size: NA; CDR3 protein: CASRDGTNEKLFF
D gene: NA; CDR3 length: 15; V gene: TRBV9; J gene: TRBJ1-6; clone size: few; CDR3 protein: CASSVGNSYNSPLHF
D gene: TRBD1; CDR3 length: 15; V gene: TRBV11-3; J gene: TRBJ2-1; clone size: few; CDR3 protein: CASSLDRGLVGEQFF
D gene: NA; CDR3 length: 15; V gene: TRBV19; J gene: TRBJ2-6; clone size: NA; CDR3 protein: CASSKKATGANVLTF
D gene: TRBD2; CDR3 length: 19; V gene: TRBV7-2; J gene: TRBJ2-3; clone size: many; CDR3 protein: CASSLNSFAGGRGTDTQYF
D gene: NA; CDR3 length: 16; V gene: TRBV5-5; J gene: TRBJ1-2; clone size: many; CDR3 protein: CASANVHRELDYGYTF
D gene: NA; CDR3 length: 16; V gene: TRBV18; J gene: TRBJ1-1; clone size: many; CDR3 protein: CASSPPGARGNTEAFF
D gene: TRBD2; CDR3 length: 15; V gene: TRBV6-5; J gene: TRBJ2-3; clone size: many; CDR3 protein: CASNRAGAYGDTQYF
D gene: TRBD1; CDR3 length: 15; V gene: TRBV6-6; J gene: TRBJ1-4; clone size: few; CDR3 protein: CASTVTGESEKGVFF
D gene: NA; CDR3 length: 14; V gene: TRBV4-3; J gene: TRBJ2-1; clone size: NA; CDR3 protein: CASSPVGSYNEQFF
D gene: TRBD1; CDR3 length: 18; V gene: TRBV3-1; J gene: TRBJ1-6; clone size: few; CDR3 protein: CASSDRDRIDRRGSPLHF
D gene: NA; CDR3 length: 14; V gene: TRBV6-2/TRBV6-3; J gene: TRBJ1-1; clone size: many; CDR3 protein: CASMSRGAIPEAFF
D gene: NA; CDR3 length: 13; V gene: TRBV6-1; J gene: TRBJ2-7; clone size: NA; CDR3 protein: CASSGGYSYEQYF